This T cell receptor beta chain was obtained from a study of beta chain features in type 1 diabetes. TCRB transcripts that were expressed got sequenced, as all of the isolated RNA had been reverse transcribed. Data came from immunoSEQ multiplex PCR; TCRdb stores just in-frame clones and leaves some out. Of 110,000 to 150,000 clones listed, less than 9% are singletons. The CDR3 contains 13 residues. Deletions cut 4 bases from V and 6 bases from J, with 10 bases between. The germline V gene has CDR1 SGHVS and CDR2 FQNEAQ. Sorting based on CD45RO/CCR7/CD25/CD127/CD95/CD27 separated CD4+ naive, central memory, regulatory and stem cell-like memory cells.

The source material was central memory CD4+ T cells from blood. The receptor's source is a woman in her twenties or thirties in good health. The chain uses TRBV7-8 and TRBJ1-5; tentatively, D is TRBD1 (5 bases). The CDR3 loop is CASSSTVAQPQHF. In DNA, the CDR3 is TGTGCCAGCAGCTCGACAGTTGCTCAGCCCCAGCATTTT.